This TCR beta chain derives from a study of beta chain features in type 1 diabetes. This clone was recorded many times. Sorted populations were all over 98% pure. The germline gives CDR1 SGHNT, CDR2 YENEEA. With V trimmed by 5 bases and J by 5 bases, 7 bases remained unmatched. CDR3 length: 15 residues. Expressed TCRB transcripts were sequenced, since all the RNA that had been isolated was reverse transcribed. Clones were read by immunoSEQ multiplex PCR, and TCRdb kept only the in-frame ones, dropping some. Among under 300,000 clones listed, around 7.8% were seen once. What was sequenced was central memory CD4+ T cells from blood. This receptor was taken from a woman under 30 in good health. The chain joins TRBV11-3 to TRBJ2-1, with 9 bases identical to TRBD2. The CDR3 region has the DNA TGTGCCAGCAGCCAGTTAGCGGGAGTAGACAATGAGCAGTTCTTC. It specifies CASSQLAGVDNEQFF.